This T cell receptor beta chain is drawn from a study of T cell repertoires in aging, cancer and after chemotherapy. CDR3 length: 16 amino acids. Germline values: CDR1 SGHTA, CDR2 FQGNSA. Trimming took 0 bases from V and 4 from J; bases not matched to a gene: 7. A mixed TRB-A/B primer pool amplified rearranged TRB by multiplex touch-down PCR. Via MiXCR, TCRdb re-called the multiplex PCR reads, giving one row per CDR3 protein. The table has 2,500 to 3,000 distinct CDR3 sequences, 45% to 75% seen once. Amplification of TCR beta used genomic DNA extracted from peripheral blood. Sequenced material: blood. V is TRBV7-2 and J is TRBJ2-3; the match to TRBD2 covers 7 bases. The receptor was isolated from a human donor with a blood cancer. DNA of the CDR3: TGTGCCAGCAGCTTAGCGGGAGGGCCGAGTTCAGATACGCAGTATTTT. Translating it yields CASSLAGGPSSDTQYF.